This T cell receptor (beta chain) originates from a study of CD8+ T cells in alopecia areata. Treatment: oral pan-JAK inhibitor, 5-10 mg twice daily. Germline-derived CDR1 and CDR2 are SGHAT and FQNNGV. Trimming took 1 base from V and 0 from J; bases not matched to a gene: 1. The CDR3 has 15 residues. RNA was extracted and reverse transcribed into cDNA as the sequencing template. The repertoire was sequenced with immunoSEQ multiplex PCR; TCRdb's copy has only in-frame clones and lacks some. The sample holds more than 150,000 clones; about 60% are singletons and the top ten take over 10%. This clone was observed a handful of times.

The sample here was CD8+ T cells sorted from blood, taken at week 24, from a patient treated with tofacitinib. This clonotype was obtained from a human donor with alopecia areata. V usage is TRBV11-2 and J usage is TRBJ2-3; 7 bases match TRBD2. CDR3 amino acids: CASSLGGGSTDTQYF. The CDR3 coding sequence is TGTGCCAGCAGCTTAGGCGGGGGAAGCACAGATACGCAGTATTTT.